This TCR beta chain was sequenced for a study of T cells in localized non-small cell lung cancer. About this clone itself: The antigen is unknown.

Using immunoSEQ multiplex PCR, the repertoire was profiled, and TCRdb retains in-frame clones only, with some absent. The sample records about 40,000 clones, 81% being singletons. V lost 6 bases, J lost 0 bases, and 14 bases lay in between. From germline, CDR1 is ENHRY and CDR2 SYGVKD. CDR3 length: 16 residues. Study-wide results and caveats: Tumor trailed uninvolved adjacent lung in T cell clonality, which peaked there. It remains possible that heterogeneity exists, since only one tumor region was sequenced.

This chain joins TRBV10-3 and TRBJ2-2; D ambiguous. This sequence originates from a male donor aged 60 or over with stage II lung adenocarcinoma. The sample in question was peripheral blood mononuclear cells, obtained before any cancer treatment. CDR3 region: CAISLEDPSNTGELFF. The CDR3 nucleotides read TGTGCCATCAGCCTAGAAGACCCTTCGAACACCGGGGAGCTGTTTTTT.